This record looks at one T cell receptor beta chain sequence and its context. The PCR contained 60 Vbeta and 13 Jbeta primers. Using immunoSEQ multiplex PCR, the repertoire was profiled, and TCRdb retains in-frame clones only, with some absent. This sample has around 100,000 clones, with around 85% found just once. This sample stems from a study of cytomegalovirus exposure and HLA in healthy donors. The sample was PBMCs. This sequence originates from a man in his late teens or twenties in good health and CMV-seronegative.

CDR3 region: CASSLSGGPYEQFF. The CDR3 DNA reads TGCGCCAGCAGTCTTTCGGGAGGGCCCTATGAGCAGTTCTTC. The chain combines TRBV10-1 with TRBJ2-1; 8 bases fit TRBD2. CDR1 is WNHNN, CDR2 SYGVQD, per germline (reference sequence). This CDR3 has 14 residues. The junction had 8 bases not matched to a gene; V was cut back by 5 bases and J by 8 bases.